This T cell receptor beta chain was documented in a study of OX40 agonist ivuxolimab in advanced cancers. About the research overall: The patients received ivuxolimab by intravenous route every 2 weeks at 0.01 to 10 mg/kg. Prior checkpoint blockade (anti-PD-1, anti-PD-L1 or anti-CTLA-4) was permitted; around 40% had it.

Germline CDR1 is SNHLY and CDR2 is FYNNEI. The CDR3 is 13 amino acids. As for this clone: What it recognizes is unknown.

TCRdb keeps only in-frame clones here, not all; method: immunoSEQ multiplex PCR. The repertoire has 83,000 or so clones, 85% to 95% of them found once; the top ten carry less than 0.75%. Autoimmune disease history or systemic immunosuppression meant exclusion. Study results and limitations: The 0.1-3.0 mg/kg partial responders had among the lowest clonal expansion.

The sequenced sample was CD4+ or CD8+ T cells sorted from blood, obtained in a trial of the OX40 agonist ivuxolimab. The sequence derives from an adult with an advanced solid tumor such as melanoma, head and neck, liver or kidney cancer. The J gene is TRBJ2-1, the V gene TRBV2, with TRBD2 identical over 8 bases. The CDR3 region has the DNA TGTGAGACCCGGGAGGGCTCCTACAATGAGCAGTTCTTC. It translates to CETREGSYNEQFF.